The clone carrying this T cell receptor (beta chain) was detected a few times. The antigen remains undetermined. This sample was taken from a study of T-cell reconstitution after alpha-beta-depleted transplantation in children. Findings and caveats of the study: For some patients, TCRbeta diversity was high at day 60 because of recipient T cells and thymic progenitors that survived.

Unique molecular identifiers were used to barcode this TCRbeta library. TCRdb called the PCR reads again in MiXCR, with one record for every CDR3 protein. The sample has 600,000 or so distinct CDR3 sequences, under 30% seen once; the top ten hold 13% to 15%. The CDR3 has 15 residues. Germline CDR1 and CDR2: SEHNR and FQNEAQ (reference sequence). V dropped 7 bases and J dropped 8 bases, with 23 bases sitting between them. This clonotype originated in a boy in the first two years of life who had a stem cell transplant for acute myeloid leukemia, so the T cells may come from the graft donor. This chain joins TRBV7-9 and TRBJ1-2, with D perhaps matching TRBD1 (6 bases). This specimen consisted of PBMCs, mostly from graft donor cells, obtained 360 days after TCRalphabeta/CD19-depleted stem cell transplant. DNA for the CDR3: TGTGCCAGCACCTCCTCAGGGGAGCTGATGGGAGGCTACACCTTC. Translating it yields CASTSSGELMGGYTF.